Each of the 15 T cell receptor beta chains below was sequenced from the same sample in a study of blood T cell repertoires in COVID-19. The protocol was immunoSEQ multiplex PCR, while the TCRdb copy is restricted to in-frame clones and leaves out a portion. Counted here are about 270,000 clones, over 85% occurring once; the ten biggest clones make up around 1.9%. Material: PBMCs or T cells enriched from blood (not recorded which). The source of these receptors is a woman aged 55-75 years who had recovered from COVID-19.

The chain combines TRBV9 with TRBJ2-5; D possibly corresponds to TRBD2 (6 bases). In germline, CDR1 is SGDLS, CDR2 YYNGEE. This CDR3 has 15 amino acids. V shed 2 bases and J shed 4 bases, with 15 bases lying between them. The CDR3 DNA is TGTGCCAGCAGCGTTTCGAGGGCGCGGGGAGAGACCCAGTACTTC. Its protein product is CASSVSRARGETQYF.

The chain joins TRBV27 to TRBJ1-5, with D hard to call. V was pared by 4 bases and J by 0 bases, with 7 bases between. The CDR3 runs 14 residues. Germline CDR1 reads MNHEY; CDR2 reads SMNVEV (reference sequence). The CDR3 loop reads CASSSSHSNQPQHF. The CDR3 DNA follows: TGTGCCAGCAGTTCTTCACATAGCAATCAGCCCCAGCATTTT.

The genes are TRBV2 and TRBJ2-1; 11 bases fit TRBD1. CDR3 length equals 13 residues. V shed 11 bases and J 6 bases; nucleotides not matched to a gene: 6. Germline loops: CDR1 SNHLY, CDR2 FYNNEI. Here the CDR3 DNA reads TGTGCCGGAACCGGGACAGGGGGCAATGAGCAGTTCTTC. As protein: CAGTGTGGNEQFF.

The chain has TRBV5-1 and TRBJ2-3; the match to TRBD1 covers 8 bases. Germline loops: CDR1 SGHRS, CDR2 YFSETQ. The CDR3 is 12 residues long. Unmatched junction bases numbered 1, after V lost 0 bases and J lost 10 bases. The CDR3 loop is CASSLETGAQYF. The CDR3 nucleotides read TGCGCCAGCAGCTTGGAGACAGGGGCGCAGTATTTT.

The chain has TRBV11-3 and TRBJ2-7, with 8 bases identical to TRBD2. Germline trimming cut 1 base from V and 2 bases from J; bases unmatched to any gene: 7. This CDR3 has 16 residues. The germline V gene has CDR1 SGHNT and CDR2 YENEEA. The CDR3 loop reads CASSLGVGAGAYEQYF. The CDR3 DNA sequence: TGTGCCAGCAGCTTAGGAGTCGGAGCGGGAGCCTACGAGCAGTACTTC.

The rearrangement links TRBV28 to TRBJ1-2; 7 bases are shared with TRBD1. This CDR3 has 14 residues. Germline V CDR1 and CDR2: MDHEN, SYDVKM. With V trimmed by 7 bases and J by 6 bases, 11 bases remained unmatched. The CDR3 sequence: CASTPGRGLDGYTF. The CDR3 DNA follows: TGTGCCAGCACTCCAGGAAGGGGGCTCGATGGCTACACCTTC.

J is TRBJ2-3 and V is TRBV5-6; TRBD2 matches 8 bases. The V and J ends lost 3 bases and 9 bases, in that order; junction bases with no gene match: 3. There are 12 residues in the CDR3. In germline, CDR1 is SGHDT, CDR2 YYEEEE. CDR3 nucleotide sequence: TGTGCCAGCAGCTCCGGGACTAGGACGCAGTATTTT. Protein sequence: CASSSGTRTQYF.

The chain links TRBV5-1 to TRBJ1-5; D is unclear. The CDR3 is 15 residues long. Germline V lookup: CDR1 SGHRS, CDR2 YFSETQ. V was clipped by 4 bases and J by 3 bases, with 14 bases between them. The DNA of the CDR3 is TGCGCCAGCAGCCTCTTTCCCGGGTCCAATCAGCCCCAGCATTTT. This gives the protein CASSLFPGSNQPQHF.

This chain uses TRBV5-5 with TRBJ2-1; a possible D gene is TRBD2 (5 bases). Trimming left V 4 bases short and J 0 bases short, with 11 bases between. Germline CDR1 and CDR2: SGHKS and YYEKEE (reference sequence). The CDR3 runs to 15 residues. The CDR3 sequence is CASSPLALSYNEQFF. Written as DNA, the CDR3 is TGTGCCAGCAGCCCCCTAGCTCTCTCCTACAATGAGCAGTTCTTC. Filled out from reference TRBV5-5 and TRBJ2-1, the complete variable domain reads DAGVTQSPTHLIKTRGQQVTLRCSPISGHKSVSWYQQVLGQGPQFIFQYYEKEERGRGNFPDRFSARQFPNYSSELNVNALLLGDSALYLCASSPLALSYNEQFFGPGTRLTVL.

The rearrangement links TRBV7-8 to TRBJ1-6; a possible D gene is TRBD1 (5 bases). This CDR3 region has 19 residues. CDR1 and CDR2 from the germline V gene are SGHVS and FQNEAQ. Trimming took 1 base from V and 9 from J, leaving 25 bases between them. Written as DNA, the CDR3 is TGTGCCAGCAGCTTAGGGGGAGGGGTTAGTTTACTGTCTGGTTCACCCCTCCACTTT. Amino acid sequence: CASSLGGGVSLLSGSPLHF.

The CDR3 region is CASTQTGERRETQYF. The CDR3 DNA reads TGTGCCAGCACCCAGACAGGGGAACGTCGAGAGACCCAGTACTTC. This chain links TRBV5-5 with TRBJ2-5; the match to TRBD1 covers 8 bases. V was clipped by 6 bases and J by 4 bases; unmatched bases: 11. CDR1 is SGHKS and CDR2 is YYEKEE in the germline V gene (reference sequence). The CDR3 spans 15 residues.

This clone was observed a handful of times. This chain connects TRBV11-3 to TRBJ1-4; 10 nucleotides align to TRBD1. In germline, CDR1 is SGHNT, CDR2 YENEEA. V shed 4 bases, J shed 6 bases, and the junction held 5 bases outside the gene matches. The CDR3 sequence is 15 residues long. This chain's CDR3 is CASSSDRGEHEKLFF. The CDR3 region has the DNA TGTGCCAGCAGCTCGGACAGGGGGGAGCATGAAAAACTGTTTTTT.

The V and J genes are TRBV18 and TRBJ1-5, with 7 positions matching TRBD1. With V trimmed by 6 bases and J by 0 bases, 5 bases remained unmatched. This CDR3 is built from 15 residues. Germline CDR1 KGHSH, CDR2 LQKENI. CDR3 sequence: CASSQQGNSNQPQHF. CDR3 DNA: TGTGCCAGCTCGCAACAGGGGAATAGCAATCAGCCCCAGCATTTT. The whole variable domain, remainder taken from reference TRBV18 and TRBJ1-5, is NAGVMQNPRHLVRRRGQEARLRCSPMKGHSHVYWYRQLPEEGLKFMVYLQKENIIDESGMPKERFSAEFPKEGPSILRIQQVVRGDSAAYFCASSQQGNSNQPQHFGDGTRLSIL.

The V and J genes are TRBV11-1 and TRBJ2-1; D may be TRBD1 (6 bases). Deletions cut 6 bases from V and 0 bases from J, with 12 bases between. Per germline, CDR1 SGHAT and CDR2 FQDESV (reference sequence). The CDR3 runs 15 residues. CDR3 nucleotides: TGTGCCAGCAGTCTAGGGGGAAACTCCTACAATGAGCAGTTCTTC. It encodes CASSLGGNSYNEQFF.

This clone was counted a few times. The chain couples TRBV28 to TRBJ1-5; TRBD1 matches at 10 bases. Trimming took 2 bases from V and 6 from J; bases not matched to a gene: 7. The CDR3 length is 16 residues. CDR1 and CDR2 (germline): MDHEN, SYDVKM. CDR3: CASSLRGQGTGQPQHF. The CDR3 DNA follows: TGTGCCAGCAGTTTACGGGGACAGGGGACGGGTCAGCCCCAGCATTTT. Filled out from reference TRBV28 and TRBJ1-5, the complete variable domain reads DVKVTQSSRYLVKRTGEKVFLECVQDMDHENMFWYRQDPGLGLRLIYFSYDVKMKEKGDIPEGYSVSREKKERFSLILESASTNQTSMYLCASSLRGQGTGQPQHFGDGTRLSIL.